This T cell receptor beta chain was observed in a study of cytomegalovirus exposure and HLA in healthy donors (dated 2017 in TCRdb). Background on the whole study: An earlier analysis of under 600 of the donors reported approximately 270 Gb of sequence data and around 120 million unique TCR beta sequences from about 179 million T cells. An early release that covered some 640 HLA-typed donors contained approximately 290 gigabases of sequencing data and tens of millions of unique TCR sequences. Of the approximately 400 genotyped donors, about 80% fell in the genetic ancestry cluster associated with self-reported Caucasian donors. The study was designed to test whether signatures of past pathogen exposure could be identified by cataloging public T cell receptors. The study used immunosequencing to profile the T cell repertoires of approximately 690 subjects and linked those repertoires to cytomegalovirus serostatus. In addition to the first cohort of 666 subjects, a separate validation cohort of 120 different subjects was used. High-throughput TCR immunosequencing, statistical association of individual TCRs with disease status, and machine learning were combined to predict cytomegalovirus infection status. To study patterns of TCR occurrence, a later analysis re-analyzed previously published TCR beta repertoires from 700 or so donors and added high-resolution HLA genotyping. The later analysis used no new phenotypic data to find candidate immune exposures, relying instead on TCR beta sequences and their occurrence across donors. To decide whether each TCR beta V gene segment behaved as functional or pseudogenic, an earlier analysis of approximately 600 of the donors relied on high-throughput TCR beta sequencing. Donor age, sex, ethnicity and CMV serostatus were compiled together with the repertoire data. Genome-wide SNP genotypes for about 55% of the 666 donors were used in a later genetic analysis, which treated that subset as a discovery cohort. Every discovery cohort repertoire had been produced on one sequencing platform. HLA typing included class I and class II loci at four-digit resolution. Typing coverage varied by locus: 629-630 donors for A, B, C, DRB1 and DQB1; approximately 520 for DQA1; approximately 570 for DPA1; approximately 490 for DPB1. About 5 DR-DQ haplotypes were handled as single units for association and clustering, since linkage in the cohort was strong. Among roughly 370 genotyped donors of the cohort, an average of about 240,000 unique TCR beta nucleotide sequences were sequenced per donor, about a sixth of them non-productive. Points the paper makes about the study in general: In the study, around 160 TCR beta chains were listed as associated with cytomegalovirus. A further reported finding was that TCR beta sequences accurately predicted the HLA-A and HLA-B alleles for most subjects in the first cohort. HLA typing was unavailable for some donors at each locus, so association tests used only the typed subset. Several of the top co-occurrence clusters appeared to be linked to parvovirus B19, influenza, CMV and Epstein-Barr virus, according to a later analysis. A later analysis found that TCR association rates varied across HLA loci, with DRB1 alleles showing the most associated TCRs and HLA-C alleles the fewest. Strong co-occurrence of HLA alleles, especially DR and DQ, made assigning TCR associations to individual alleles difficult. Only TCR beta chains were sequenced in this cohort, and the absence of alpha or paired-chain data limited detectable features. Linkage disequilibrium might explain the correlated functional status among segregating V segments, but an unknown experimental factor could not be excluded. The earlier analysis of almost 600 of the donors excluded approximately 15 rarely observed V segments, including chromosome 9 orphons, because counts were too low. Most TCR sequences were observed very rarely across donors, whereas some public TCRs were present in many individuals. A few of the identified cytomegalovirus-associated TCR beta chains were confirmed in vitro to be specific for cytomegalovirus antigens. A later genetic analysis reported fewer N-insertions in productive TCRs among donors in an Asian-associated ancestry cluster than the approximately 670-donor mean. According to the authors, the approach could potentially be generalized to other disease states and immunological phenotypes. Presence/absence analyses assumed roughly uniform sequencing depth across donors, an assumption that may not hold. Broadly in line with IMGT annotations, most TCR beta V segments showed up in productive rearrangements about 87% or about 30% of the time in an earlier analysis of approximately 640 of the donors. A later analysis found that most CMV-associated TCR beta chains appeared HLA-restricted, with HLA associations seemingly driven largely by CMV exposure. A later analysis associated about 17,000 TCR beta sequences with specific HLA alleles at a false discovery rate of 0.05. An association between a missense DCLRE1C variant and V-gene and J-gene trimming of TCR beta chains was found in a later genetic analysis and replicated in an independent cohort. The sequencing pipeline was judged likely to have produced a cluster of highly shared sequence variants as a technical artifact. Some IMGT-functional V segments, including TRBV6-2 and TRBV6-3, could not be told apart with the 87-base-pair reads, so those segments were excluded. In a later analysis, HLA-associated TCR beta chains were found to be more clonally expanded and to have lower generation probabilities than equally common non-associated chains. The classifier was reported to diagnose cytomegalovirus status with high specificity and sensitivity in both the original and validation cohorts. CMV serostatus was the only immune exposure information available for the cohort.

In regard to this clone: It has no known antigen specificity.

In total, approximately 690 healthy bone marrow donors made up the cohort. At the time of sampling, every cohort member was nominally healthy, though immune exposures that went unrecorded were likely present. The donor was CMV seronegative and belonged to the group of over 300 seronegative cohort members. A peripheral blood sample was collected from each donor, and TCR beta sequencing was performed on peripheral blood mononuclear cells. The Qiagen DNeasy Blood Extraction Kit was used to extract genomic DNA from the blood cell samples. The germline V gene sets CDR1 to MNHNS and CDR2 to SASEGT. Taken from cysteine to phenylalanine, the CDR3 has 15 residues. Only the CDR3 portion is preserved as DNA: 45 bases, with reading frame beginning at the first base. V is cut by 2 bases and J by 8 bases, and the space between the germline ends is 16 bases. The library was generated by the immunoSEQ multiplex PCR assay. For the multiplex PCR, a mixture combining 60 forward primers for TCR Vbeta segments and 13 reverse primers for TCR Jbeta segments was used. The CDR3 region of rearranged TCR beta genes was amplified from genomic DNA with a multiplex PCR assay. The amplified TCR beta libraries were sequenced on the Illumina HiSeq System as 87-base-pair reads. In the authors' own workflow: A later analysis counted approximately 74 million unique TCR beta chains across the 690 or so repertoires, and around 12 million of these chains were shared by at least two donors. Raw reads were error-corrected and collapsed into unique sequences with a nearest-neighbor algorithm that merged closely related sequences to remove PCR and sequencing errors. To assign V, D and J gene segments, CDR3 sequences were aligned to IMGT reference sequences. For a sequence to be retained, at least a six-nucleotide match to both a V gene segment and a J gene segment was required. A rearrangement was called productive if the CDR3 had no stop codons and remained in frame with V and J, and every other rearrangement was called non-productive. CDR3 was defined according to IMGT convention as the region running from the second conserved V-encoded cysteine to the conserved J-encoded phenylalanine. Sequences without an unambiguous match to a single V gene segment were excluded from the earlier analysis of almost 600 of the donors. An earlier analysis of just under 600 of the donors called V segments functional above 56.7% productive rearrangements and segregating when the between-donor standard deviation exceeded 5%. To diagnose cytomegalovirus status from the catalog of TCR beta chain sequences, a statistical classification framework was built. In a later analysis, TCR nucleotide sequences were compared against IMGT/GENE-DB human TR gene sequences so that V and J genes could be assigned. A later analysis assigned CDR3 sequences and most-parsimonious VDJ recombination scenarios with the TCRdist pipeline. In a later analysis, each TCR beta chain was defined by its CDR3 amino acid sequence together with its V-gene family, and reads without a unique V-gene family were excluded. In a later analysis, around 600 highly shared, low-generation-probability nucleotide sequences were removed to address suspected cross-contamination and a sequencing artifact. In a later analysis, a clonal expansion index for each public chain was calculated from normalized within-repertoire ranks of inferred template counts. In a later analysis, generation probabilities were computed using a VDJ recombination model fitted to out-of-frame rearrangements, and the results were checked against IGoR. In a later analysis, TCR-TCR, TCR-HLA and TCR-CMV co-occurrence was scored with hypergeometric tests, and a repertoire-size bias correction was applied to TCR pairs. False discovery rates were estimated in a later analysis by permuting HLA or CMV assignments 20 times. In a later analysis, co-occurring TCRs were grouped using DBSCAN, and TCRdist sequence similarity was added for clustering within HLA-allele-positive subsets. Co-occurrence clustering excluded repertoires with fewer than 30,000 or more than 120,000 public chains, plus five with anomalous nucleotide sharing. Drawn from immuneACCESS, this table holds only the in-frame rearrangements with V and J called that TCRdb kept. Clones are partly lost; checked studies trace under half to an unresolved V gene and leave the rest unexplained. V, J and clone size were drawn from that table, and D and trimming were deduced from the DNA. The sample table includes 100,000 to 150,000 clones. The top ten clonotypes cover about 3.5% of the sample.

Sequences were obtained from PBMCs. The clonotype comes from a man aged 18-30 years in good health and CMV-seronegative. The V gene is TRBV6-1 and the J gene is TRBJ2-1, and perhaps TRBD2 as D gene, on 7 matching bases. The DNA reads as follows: TGTGCCAGCAGTGAATTCGAGGGGGGGATGGATGAGCAGTTCTTC. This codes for CASSEFEGGMDEQFF.